These 14 T cell receptor beta chains were all obtained from the same sample, sequenced in a study of beta chain features in type 1 diabetes. Expressed TCRB transcripts were sequenced, since all the RNA that had been isolated was reverse transcribed. Sequencing used immunoSEQ multiplex PCR; TCRdb keeps in-frame clones, though not all of them. The table includes fewer than 350,000 clones, about 20% detected once. Sequenced input: naive CD4+ T cells from blood. These receptors originate from a woman in her late teens or twenties in good health.

V and J are TRBV6-6 and TRBJ2-2, with D possibly matching TRBD2 (5 bases). The length of the CDR3 is 14 residues. The V end lost 6 bases, the J end lost 5 bases, and 13 bases lay between the germline ends. Germline loops: CDR1 MNHNY, CDR2 SVGAGI (reference sequence). The CDR3: CASRDPGSTGELFF. The CDR3 DNA sequence: TGTGCCAGCAGGGACCCGGGAAGTACCGGGGAGCTGTTTTTT.

This clone has more than one count but fewer than ten. The chain employs TRBV29-1 and TRBJ2-2, with 8 bases fitting TRBD1. The CDR3 spans 14 residues. Trimming cost V 6 bases and J 4 bases; bases outside gene matches: 7. Germline CDR1 is SQVTM and CDR2 is ANQGSEA. The CDR3 sequence is CSVTGTGLTGELFF. DNA of the CDR3: TGCAGCGTGACCGGGACAGGCCTCACCGGGGAGCTGTTTTTT.

This clone showed up just once. This chain connects TRBV5-4 to TRBJ1-1, with 8 bases identical to TRBD1. The length of the CDR3 is 14 residues. V shed 4 bases, J shed 6 bases, and the junction held 8 bases outside the gene matches. Germline assignment: CDR1 SGHNT and CDR2 YYREEE (reference sequence). CDR3 nucleotides: TGTGCCAGCAGCAATACGCAGGGGGCCTCTGAAGCTTTCTTT. Its protein product is CASSNTQGASEAFF.

Only a few counts were recorded for this clone. The chain links TRBV30 to TRBJ2-1; 11 bases map to TRBD2. The CDR3 has 15 residues. V was pared by 3 bases and J by 9 bases, with 10 bases of the junction left unmatched. In germline, CDR1 is GTSNPN, CDR2 SVGIG (reference sequence). CDR3 protein: CAWRDLAGGGGEQFF. In DNA, the CDR3 is TGTGCCTGGAGAGATCTAGCGGGAGGAGGAGGTGAGCAGTTCTTC.

This clone occurred a few times. The chain employs TRBV6-1 and TRBJ2-1; 7 bases are shared with TRBD2. Trimming removed 4 bases from V and 8 bases from J; junction bases left unmatched: 8. Germline CDR1 and CDR2: MNHNS and SASEGT. The CDR3 loop spans 14 amino acids. The CDR3 sequence: CASSGTSTGDEQFF. DNA for the CDR3: TGTGCCAGCAGTGGGACTAGTACGGGCGATGAGCAGTTCTTC.

V usage is TRBV5-1 and J usage is TRBJ2-1; no reliable D call. V was pared by 0 bases and J by 4 bases, with 5 bases between. The CDR3 loop spans 13 amino acids. CDR1 SGHRS and CDR2 YFSETQ come from the germline V gene. The CDR3 nucleotides read TGCGCCAGCAGCTTGGTCGGTTACAATGAGCAGTTCTTC. Translated, it gives CASSLVGYNEQFF.

The chain combines TRBV30 with TRBJ1-5; D is unclear. Trimming stripped 0 bases from V and 2 bases from J, with 8 bases between. The CDR3 has 14 amino acids. Per the germline V gene, CDR1 is GTSNPN and CDR2 is SVGIG (reference sequence). CDR3 region: CAWSVNSRNQPQHF. The CDR3, as DNA: TGTGCCTGGAGTGTGAACAGTCGCAATCAGCCCCAGCATTTT.

The chain links TRBV4-2 to TRBJ1-1, with 8 bases that match TRBD1. With V trimmed by 1 base and J by 3 bases, 13 bases remained unmatched. The CDR3 runs 18 residues. Germline CDR1 LGHNA, CDR2 YNFKEQ. The CDR3 loop is CASSQGLGRGREDTEAFF. The CDR3 nucleotides read TGTGCCAGCAGCCAAGGGTTGGGCAGGGGGCGAGAGGACACTGAAGCTTTCTTT.

This clone was observed a few times. V is TRBV4-1 and J is TRBJ1-5; unclear D gene. From germline, CDR1 is MGHRA and CDR2 YSYEKL. Between the trimmed V and J ends, which lost 4 bases and 7 bases, there was a span of 17 bases. The CDR3 is made up of 15 amino acids. CDR3 nucleotides: TGCGCCAGCAGCCCGTCCGGCTCTGGGGAGCAGCCCCAGCATTTT. Translating it yields CASSPSGSGEQPQHF.

This clone was seen only a few times. This rearrangement joins TRBV30 to TRBJ2-1, with D perhaps matching TRBD1 (6 bases). V lost 0 bases, J lost 5 bases, and 14 bases lay in between. The CDR3 extends over 15 amino acids. Germline V gives CDR1 GTSNPN, CDR2 SVGIG (reference sequence). DNA for the CDR3: TGTGCCTGGAGTGTACGTGGACAGAGTAACAATGAGCAGTTCTTC. It translates to CAWSVRGQSNNEQFF. Variable domain in full (rest from reference TRBV30 and TRBJ2-1): SQTIHQWPATLVQPVGSPLSLECTVEGTSNPNLYWYRQAAGRGLQLLFYSVGIGQISSEVPQNLSASRPQDRQFILSSKKLLLSDSGFYLCAWSVRGQSNNEQFFGPGTRLTVL.

This clone has just a few counts. At the DNA level, this CDR3 is encoded by other sequences in the same sample as well. The V and J genes are TRBV5-1 and TRBJ2-6, with D possibly being TRBD2 (5 bases). The CDR3 is made up of 15 amino acids. Germline V gene data show CDR1 as SGHRS and CDR2 as YFSETQ. Trimming pared 2 bases from V and 2 bases from J, leaving 8 bases between. DNA of the CDR3: TGCGCCAGCAGCTTAGCCGGGGCTGGGGCCAACGTCCTGACTTTC. Translation gives CASSLAGAGANVLTF.

The V gene is TRBV5-4, the J gene TRBJ2-7; TRBD1 agrees at 9 bases. V trimming: 3 bases; J trimming: 3 bases; junction bases outside the gene matches: 13. CDR3 length equals 17 residues. Germline CDR1 SGHNT, CDR2 YYREEE (reference sequence). CDR3 sequence (DNA): TGTGCCAGCAGCTCCTCAAAGGGGACAGGGCCAAACTACGAGCAGTACTTC. Translated, it gives CASSSSKGTGPNYEQYF.

The V gene is TRBV7-6, the J gene TRBJ1-2, with 10 bases that match TRBD1. V dropped 5 bases and J dropped 2; count of bases not matched to a gene: 5. This CDR3 comprises 15 residues. CDR1 is SGHVS and CDR2 is FNYEAQ in the germline V gene. The CDR3 region has the DNA TGTGCCAGCAGCATGGGACAGGGGTTGAACTATGGCTACACCTTC. Its translation is CASSMGQGLNYGYTF.

This clone was counted between two and nine times. V gene TRBV7-9 combines with J gene TRBJ2-2; D is perhaps TRBD1 (6 bases). CDR1 and CDR2 (germline): SEHNR, FQNEAQ (reference sequence). The CDR3 length is 13 residues. V lost 5 bases and J 4 bases, leaving 8 bases between the germline ends. CDR3 sequence (DNA): TGTGCCAGCAGCCTGGACAGCACCGGGGAGCTGTTTTTT. This codes for CASSLDSTGELFF.